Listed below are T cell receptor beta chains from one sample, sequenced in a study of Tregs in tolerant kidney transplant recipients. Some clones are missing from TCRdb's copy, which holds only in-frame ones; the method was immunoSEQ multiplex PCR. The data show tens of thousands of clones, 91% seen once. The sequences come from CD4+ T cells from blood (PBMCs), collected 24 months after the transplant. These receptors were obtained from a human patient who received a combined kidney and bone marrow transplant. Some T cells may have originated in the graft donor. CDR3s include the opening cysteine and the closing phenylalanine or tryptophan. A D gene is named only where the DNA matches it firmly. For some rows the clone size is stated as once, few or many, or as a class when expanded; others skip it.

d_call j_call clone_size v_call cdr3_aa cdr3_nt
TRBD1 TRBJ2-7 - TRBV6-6 CASIGLKTGSYEQYF TGTGCCAGCATAGGGTTGAAGACAGGGAGTTACGAGCAGTACTTC
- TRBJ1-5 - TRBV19 CASSIGQGFRPQHF TGTGCCAGTAGTATAGGGCAGGGTTTTAGGCCCCAGCATTTT
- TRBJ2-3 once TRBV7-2 CASSLGHSTDTQYF TGTGCCAGCAGCTTAGGTCATAGCACAGATACGCAGTATTTT
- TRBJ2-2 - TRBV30 CAWSVHPNTGELFF TGTGCCTGGAGTGTACACCCGAACACCGGGGAGCTGTTTTTT
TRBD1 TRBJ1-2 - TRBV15 CATSRGTGGRGYTF TGTGCCACCAGCAGAGGAACAGGGGGCCGTGGCTACACCTTC
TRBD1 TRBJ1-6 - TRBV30 CAWSPGTDNSPLHF TGTGCCTGGAGCCCCGGGACAGACAATTCACCCCTCCACTTT
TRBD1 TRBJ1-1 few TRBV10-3 CAISQTGQEAFF TGTGCCATCAGTCAGACAGGGCAGGAAGCTTTCTTT
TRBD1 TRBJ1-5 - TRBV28 CASSTGTGVQPQHF TGTGCCAGCAGTACCGGGACAGGGGTGCAGCCCCAGCATTTT
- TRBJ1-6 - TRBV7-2 CASSWRVNGNSPLHF TGTGCCAGCAGCTGGAGGGTAAACGGGAATTCACCCCTCCACTTT
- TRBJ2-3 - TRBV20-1 CSAGAADTQYF TGCAGTGCTGGGGCGGCAGATACGCAGTATTTT
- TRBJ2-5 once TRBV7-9 CASSFVTGFLETQYF TGTGCCAGCAGCTTTGTTACAGGGTTCTTGGAGACCCAGTACTTC
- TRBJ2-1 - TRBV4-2 CASSQDEYPQGGHNEQFF TGTGCCAGCAGCCAAGATGAGTACCCCCAGGGTGGGCACAATGAGCAGTTCTTC
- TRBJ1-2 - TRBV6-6 CASSYSEGFYGYTF TGTGCCAGCAGTTACTCGGAGGGCTTCTATGGCTACACCTTC
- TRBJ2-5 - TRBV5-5 CASSLVAVEYF TGTGCCAGCAGCTTGGTCGCGGTGGAGTACTTC
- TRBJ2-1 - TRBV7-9 CASSSLRGTYYNEQFF TGTGCCAGCAGTTCGCTCCGGGGGACCTACTACAATGAGCAGTTCTTC
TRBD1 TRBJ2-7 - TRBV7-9 CASSQRSPGQGSYEQYF TGTGCCAGCAGCCAAAGGAGTCCGGGACAGGGTTCTTACGAGCAGTACTTC
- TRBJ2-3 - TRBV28 CASSSRSSDTQYF TGTGCCAGCAGTTCGAGATCTTCAGATACGCAGTATTTT
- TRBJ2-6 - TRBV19 CASSFRGGSGANVLTF TGTGCCAGTAGCTTCCGGGGAGGCTCTGGGGCCAACGTCCTGACTTTC
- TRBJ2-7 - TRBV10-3 CAISESLASAYEQYF TGTGCCATCAGTGAGTCTCTTGCATCAGCCTACGAGCAGTACTTC
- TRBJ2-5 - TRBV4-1 CASSQVIPGSWTQYF TGCGCCAGCAGCCAAGTTATTCCGGGGTCGTGGACCCAGTACTTC
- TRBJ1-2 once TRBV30 CAWSETGYYGYTF TGTGCCTGGAGTGAAACAGGGTACTATGGCTACACCTTC
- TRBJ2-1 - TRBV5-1 CASSLAPGLYNEQFF TGCGCCAGCAGCTTGGCCCCGGGACTTTACAATGAGCAGTTCTTC
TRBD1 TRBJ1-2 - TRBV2 CASSIQGLGGYTF TGTGCCAGCAGTATACAGGGGTTGGGTGGCTACACCTTC
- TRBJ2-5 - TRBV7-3 CASSPGSQETQYF TGTGCCAGCAGCCCCGGGAGCCAAGAGACCCAGTACTTC
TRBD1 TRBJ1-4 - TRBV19 CASSRRTGGGEKLFF TGTGCCAGTAGTAGAAGAACAGGGGGAGGTGAAAAACTGTTTTTT
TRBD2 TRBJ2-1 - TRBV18 CASSLLTSGSLNEQFF TGTGCCAGCTCACTCCTGACTAGCGGGAGTCTCAATGAGCAGTTCTTC
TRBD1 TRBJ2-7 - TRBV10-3 CAISELRFSGQGYHEQYF TGTGCCATCAGTGAGTTGCGTTTTTCGGGACAGGGGTACCACGAGCAGTACTTC
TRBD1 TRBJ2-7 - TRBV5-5 CASSLGPEDRGYEQYF TGTGCCAGCAGCTTGGGGCCCGAGGACAGGGGCTACGAGCAGTACTTC
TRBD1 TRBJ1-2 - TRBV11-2 CASSLGQLNYGYTF TGTGCCAGCAGCTTGGGACAGCTTAACTATGGCTACACCTTC
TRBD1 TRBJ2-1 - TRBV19 CASRIQGANEQFF TGTGCCAGTAGAATACAGGGGGCCAATGAGCAGTTCTTC
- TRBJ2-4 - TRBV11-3 CASSLFGEGAIQYF -
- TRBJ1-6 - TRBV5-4 CASSLRSDNSPLHF TGTGCCAGCAGCTTGCGGTCGGATAATTCACCCCTCCACTTT
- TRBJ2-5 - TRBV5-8 CASSRGNPETQYF TGTGCCAGCAGCCGCGGGAACCCAGAGACCCAGTACTTC
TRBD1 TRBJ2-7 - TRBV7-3 CASSFLSGGPYEQYF TGTGCCAGCAGCTTTCTTTCAGGGGGCCCCTACGAGCAGTACTTC